This TCR beta chain came from a study of post-analysis software for immune sequencing data (dated by TCRdb to about 2015). Turning to the overall study: Recorded disease courses included relapsing-remitting, secondary progressive and progressive-relapsing multiple sclerosis, with some patients lacking subtype annotation. The multiple sclerosis patient repertoires were compared with under 13 previously published healthy control repertoires from donors aged 6 to 25 years. A subset of samples was prepared in parallel using single-end sample barcoding, then pooled and co-amplified after Illumina adapter ligation. General study outcomes and caveats: Significantly higher frequencies in patients than in controls were found for a handful of TRBV segments, including TRBV5-6, TRBV5-1 and TRBV20-1. Direct clustering with F measure showed strong co-clustering of samples prepared in the same batch, prompting a batch-effect correction. Normalized Chao1 diversity was significantly lower in multiple sclerosis patients than controls, suggesting substantial peripheral T-cell clonal expansion. The control group was slightly older than the multiple sclerosis patient group.

The method behind the library was PCR. Data came from an Illumina HiSeq 2500. Unique molecular identifiers were incorporated into TCR beta cDNA libraries to reduce PCR and sequencing biases. Per 1 to 10 million input T cells, approximately 500,000 cDNA molecules were obtained, such that each molecule approximated one T cell. The same protocol used for the earlier healthy control dataset was applied to prepare and sequence the patient libraries. Samples belonging to the same batch were prepared together, multiplexed and sequenced on a shared HiSeq lane. As for the original processing: Raw barcoded reads were processed with MIGEC, and single-read molecular identifier groups were discarded before consensus assembly and CDR3 extraction. Clonotype tables were post-analysed with VDJtools, normalizing diversity by down-sampling all datasets to the smallest sample size. To correct batch-related cross-sample contamination, repertoire overlap clustering matched CDR3 amino acid sequences but not nucleotide sequences. TCRdb passed the public sequencing reads through fastp at Q25 and MiXCR, retaining productive beta sequences. All rows with the same CDR3 protein become a single entry with the most common DNA and genes. These V and J calls are TCRdb output, not the study's own analysis. For this sample the table gives about 540,000 distinct CDR3 sequences, of which 30% to 40% were detected only once. The ten largest account for roughly 6% of the sample.

V gives up 5 bases and J gives up 7 bases, and the segment between their germline ends measures 12 bases. Looking up the germline V gene (reference sequence) yields CDR1 DFQATT and CDR2 SNEGSKA. The CDR3 contains 12 residues, cysteine and phenylalanine counted. The entry retains the CDR3 DNA only, 36 bases that are in frame from base 1. TCR beta repertoires were profiled from peripheral blood of 13 young patients with multiple sclerosis to demonstrate the VDJtools post-analysis software. The multiple sclerosis patients were children and adolescents ranging in age from roughly 6 to 16 years. This clonotype showed up just a few times. Its antigen has not been determined. Base qualities are not recorded, but no much larger clone differs from it by a single base.

This TCR came from a girl under 18 with multiple sclerosis. The chain couples TRBV20-1 to TRBJ2-1; TRBD2 is a weak D gene call, 5 bases matching. The sequenced sample consisted of blood. The DNA sequence reads TGCAGTGCTTTGGCTAGCCCTAATGAGCAGTTCTTC. Its translation reads: CSALASPNEQFF.